The clone carrying this TCR beta chain was recorded only once. Antigen specificity is unknown. This sample is part of a study of post-analysis software for immune sequencing data. V lost 5 bases to trimming and J lost 1 base, with 10 bases between them. The CDR3 is made up of 14 amino acids. Looked up from germline, CDR1 is MRHNA and CDR2 is SNTAGT. Study-wide points: Comparison of patients with controls showed about 5 TRBV segments more frequent in patients, TRBV5-6, TRBV5-1 and TRBV20-1 among them. For normalized Chao1 diversity, multiple sclerosis patients scored significantly lower than controls did.

Tagging with unique molecular identifiers was a feature of the TCR beta cDNA libraries. TCRdb redid the calling of the PCR reads with MiXCR, one entry per CDR3 protein. The profile shows roughly 650,000 distinct CDR3 sequences, 59% of them singletons. This sequence was found in a girl aged 2-10 years with multiple sclerosis. The chain carries TRBV6-4 and TRBJ2-3; D is possibly TRBD2 (6 bases). Material: blood. CDR3 residues: CASSLIAGTDTQYF. CDR3 in DNA: TGTGCCAGCAGTCTGATAGCGGGCACAGATACGCAGTATTTT.